These T cell receptor beta chains were read from a single sample in a study of blood T cell repertoires in COVID-19. TCRdb keeps only in-frame clones here, not all; method: immunoSEQ multiplex PCR. The repertoire holds 120,000 or so clones, with 88% as singletons. Source material: peripheral blood. These receptors all stem from a woman between 45 and 65 years old with acute or convalescent COVID-19. CDR3s include the opening cysteine and the closing phenylalanine or tryptophan. D genes are given only for firm matches. The size field is filled for only some rows; it gives once, few, many or a size class.

d_call	v_call	j_call	clone_size	cdr3_nt	cdr3_aa
NA	TRBV5-1	TRBJ1-1	NA	TGCGCCAGCAGCTCCCTCGGTGGTGAAGCTTTCTTT	CASSSLGGEAFF
NA	TRBV6-1	TRBJ1-1	NA	TGTGCCAGCAGTGAACGGTGGCCAGGGTCCGTGAACACTGAAGCTTTCTTT	CASSERWPGSVNTEAFF
NA	TRBV5-1	TRBJ1-1	NA	TGCGCCAGCAGCTTGGGGGGCAGCGAGAACACTGAAGCTTTCTTT	CASSLGGSENTEAFF
NA	TRBV10-3	TRBJ2-1	NA	TGTGCCATGAAACCTGACAGTAACAATGAGCAGTTCTTC	CAMKPDSNNEQFF
NA	TRBV7-9	TRBJ1-4	NA	TGTGCCAGCAGCCCGTGGTCGGCCCGGGCAGGGGCTAATGAAAAACTGTTTTTT	CASSPWSARAGANEKLFF
TRBD1	TRBV5-1	TRBJ1-1	NA	TGCGCCAGCAGCTCCCAGGGGGTACACACTGAAGCTTTCTTT	CASSSQGVHTEAFF
NA	TRBV11-3	TRBJ2-3	few	TGTGCCAGCAGCTTGGGTAGCACCCAGTGGGATACGCAGTATTTT	CASSLGSTQWDTQYF
TRBD2	TRBV2	TRBJ2-1	NA	TGTGCCAGCAGCCCCACTAGCGGGAGAAGCTCCTACAATGAGCAGTTCTTC	CASSPTSGRSSYNEQFF
NA	TRBV19	TRBJ1-5	NA	TGTGCCAGTAGTTTCACATCGGGGGGGTTTAGCAATCAGCCCCAGCATTTT	CASSFTSGGFSNQPQHF
NA	TRBV3-1/TRBV3-2	TRBJ2-1	NA	TGTGCCAGCAGTCGCGAGGGAGTATTGAATGAGCAGTTCTTC	CASSREGVLNEQFF
TRBD2	TRBV7-2	TRBJ2-6	NA	TGTGCCAGCAGCACTAGCGGGACTGGGGCCAACGTCCTGACTTTC	CASSTSGTGANVLTF
TRBD2	TRBV19	TRBJ2-1	once	TGTGCCAGTAGTCCGGGACTAGCGGGAAATGAGCAGTTCTTC	CASSPGLAGNEQFF
NA	TRBV9	TRBJ2-2	NA	TGTGCCAGCAGCGGCGCCCTCCGCTACGGGGAGCTGTTTTTT	CASSGALRYGELFF
TRBD1	TRBV5-1	TRBJ1-2	NA	TGCGCCAGCAGCTTCTTCCGGGACAGGGGATGGAGTGGCTACACCTTC	CASSFFRDRGWSGYTF
NA	TRBV7-2	TRBJ2-6	NA	TGTGCCAGCAGCTCAAAGACAACCTACTCTGGGGCCAACGTCCTGACTTTC	CASSSKTTYSGANVLTF
NA	TRBV20-1	TRBJ2-7	NA	TGCAGTGCTAGGGACACCTACGAGCAGTACTTC	CSARDTYEQYF
TRBD1	TRBV27	TRBJ2-2	NA	TGTGCCAGCAGTTTGGGGACAGGGGGGCACACCGGGGAGCTGTTTTTT	CASSLGTGGHTGELFF
NA	TRBV14	TRBJ1-2	few	TGTGCCAGCAGCCCTCTCCAGGGCACAGGTCGGAGGGTTAGTGGCTACACCTTC	CASSPLQGTGRRVSGYTF
NA	TRBV7-2	TRBJ2-1	NA	TGTGCCAGCAGCCCAGTACGCGGTGAGCAGTTCTTC	CASSPVRGEQFF
TRBD2	TRBV7-9	TRBJ2-7	NA	TGTGCCAGCAGCCCCAGGCGGGGGGGGACTACCTCCTACGAGCAGTACTTC	CASSPRRGGTTSYEQYF
NA	TRBV7-9	TRBJ1-3	NA	TGTGCCAGCAGCTTAGCGCTCAGGGGCGGAATCTATTTT	CASSLALRGGIYF
TRBD2	TRBV18	TRBJ2-1	once	TGTGCCAGCTCACCACTAGGGACTAGCGGGACTTACAATGAGCAGTTCTTC	CASSPLGTSGTYNEQFF
TRBD2	TRBV19	TRBJ2-5	NA	TGTGCCAGTAGTATTTCACGGACTAGCGGAGAGACCCAGTACTTC	CASSISRTSGETQYF
TRBD2	TRBV5-6	TRBJ2-1	NA	TGTGCCAGCAGCTCCCCTAAAAGGACTAGCGGAGCCTACAATGAGCAGTTCTTC	CASSSPKRTSGAYNEQFF
NA	TRBV12-3/TRBV12-4	TRBJ2-5	NA	TGTGCCAGCAGTTTTCGGGGTCGAGAGACCCAGTACTTC	CASSFRGRETQYF
TRBD1	TRBV7-2	TRBJ1-1	NA	TGTGCCAGCAGCTACGGGGACAGGGGCACTGAAGCTTTCTTT	CASSYGDRGTEAFF
TRBD2	TRBV3-1/TRBV3-2	TRBJ2-7	NA	TGTGCCAGCAGCAAGGGGGGACTAGCAGGGAGCGAGCAGTACTTC	CASSKGGLAGSEQYF
NA	TRBV28	TRBJ1-5	once	TGTGCCAGCAGTTTAAGTACAGGCCATCAGCCCCAGCATTTT	CASSLSTGHQPQHF
TRBD2	TRBV4-2	TRBJ2-7	once	TGTGCCAGCAGCCAACCTCCAGGAGCGGGAGGCTACGAGCAGTACTTC	CASSQPPGAGGYEQYF
TRBD2	TRBV6-1	TRBJ2-1	NA	TGTGCCAGCAGTGGGGGCGTACTAGCGGGAGGCTACAATGAGCAGTTCTTC	CASSGGVLAGGYNEQFF
NA	TRBV5-1	TRBJ1-1	NA	TGCGCCAGCAGCTTGCCCGGGGATACTGAAGCTTTCTTT	CASSLPGDTEAFF
NA	TRBV28	TRBJ1-1	NA	TGTGCCAGCAGTACCCTGGGACAAGGACGGAACACTGAAGCTTTCTTT	CASSTLGQGRNTEAFF
NA	TRBV5-1	TRBJ1-1	NA	TGCGCCAGCAGCTTGGACAGGAACACTGAAGCTTTCTTT	CASSLDRNTEAFF
NA	TRBV12-3/TRBV12-4	TRBJ1-2	NA	TGTGCCAGCAGTTCAAGGACATATGGCTACACCTTC	CASSSRTYGYTF
NA	TRBV27	TRBJ2-7	NA	TGTGCCAGCAGTCAGGGCTACGAGCAGTACTTC	CASSQGYEQYF
NA	TRBV6-2/TRBV6-3	TRBJ2-7	NA	TGTGCCAGCAGTCCCGGGTCCTACGAGCAGTACTTC	CASSPGSYEQYF
TRBD1	TRBV28	TRBJ2-7	NA	TGTGCCAGCAGTTTAAGGGCAGGGGGCGATGAGCAGTACTTC	CASSLRAGGDEQYF
TRBD2	TRBV3-1/TRBV3-2	TRBJ2-1	NA	TGTGCCAGCAGCCTCGGGAGGGGGAGGAATGAGCAGTTCTTC	CASSLGRGRNEQFF
NA	TRBV11-1	TRBJ2-5	NA	TGTGCCAGCAGAAACCGGGGGGAGACCCAGTACTTC	CASRNRGETQYF
NA	TRBV29-1	TRBJ1-1	few	TGCAGCGTTGCAGGTACAGCTGAAGCTTTCTTT	CSVAGTAEAFF
TRBD2	TRBV7-9	TRBJ2-7	NA	TGTGCCAGCAGCTCGGACGCCGGACTAGCGGGTACAGGCGAGCAGTACTTC	CASSSDAGLAGTGEQYF
TRBD2	TRBV6-6	TRBJ2-1	NA	TGTGCCAGCAGTCCCTCGGACGGGAGGGCCTCGAATGAGCAGTTCTTC	CASSPSDGRASNEQFF
TRBD1	TRBV6-5	TRBJ2-7	NA	TGTGCCAGCAGGGGACAGGGGTCCTACGAGCAGTACTTC	CASRGQGSYEQYF
NA	TRBV11-2	TRBJ2-2	few	TGTGCCAGCAGCTTCGTCGGTTCCAACACCGGGGAGCTGTTTTTT	CASSFVGSNTGELFF
TRBD2	TRBV29-1	TRBJ2-1	NA	TGCAGCGTTGAAGTTCCCCTAGCGGGAGCGAATGAGCAGTTCTTC	CSVEVPLAGANEQFF
TRBD2	TRBV6-5	TRBJ2-2	NA	TGTGCCAGCAGTTACTCGATAGCGGGGCCCGGGGAGCTGTTTTTT	CASSYSIAGPGELFF
NA	TRBV5-1	TRBJ2-7	once	TGCGCCAGCAGCTTCCGCGGTCCATCCTACGAGCAGTACTTC	CASSFRGPSYEQYF
NA	TRBV6-4	TRBJ1-1	NA	TGTGCCAGCAGTCGAAGGCAGGGTGACACTGAAGCTTTCTTT	CASSRRQGDTEAFF
NA	TRBV6-5	TRBJ1-5	NA	TGTGCCAGCAGTTACCGAGGAAATCAGCCCCAGCATTTT	CASSYRGNQPQHF
NA	TRBV7-8	TRBJ2-7	NA	TGTGCCAGCAAGGAGGGATCTTCCTACGAGCAGTACTTC	CASKEGSSYEQYF
NA	TRBV6-5	TRBJ2-2	once	TGTGCATCCAAGGCGGGCGGACCGAACACCGGGGAGCTGTTTTTT	CASKAGGPNTGELFF
TRBD1	TRBV18	TRBJ1-2	NA	TGTGCCAGCTCACCTACATGGTCGCCTGGGACAGATATCTTC	CASSPTWSPGTDIF
NA	TRBV19	TRBJ1-5	NA	TGTGCCAGTCGAGCGGGACTCCCGAATCGGCCCCAGCATTTT	CASRAGLPNRPQHF
NA	TRBV7-2	TRBJ2-7	NA	TGTGCCAGCAGCCCCCGGGGAGGGGGGTTGAGCTCCTACGAGCAGTACTTC	CASSPRGGGLSSYEQYF